The 25 T cell receptor beta chains presented below share a single source sample, sequenced in a study of technical replicates of blood from a few donors. This table comes from immunoSEQ multiplex PCR, and its TCRdb copy is limited to in-frame clones, with some not included. The repertoire holds tens of thousands of clones, with less than 95% as singletons. The sequencing input was T cells isolated from PBMCs. The source is a human donor in good health.

This clone was seen a single time. The chain has TRBV6-4 and TRBJ2-3; the D is unclear. V shed 4 bases and J shed 3 bases, with 8 bases lying between them. Per the germline V gene, CDR1 is MRHNA and CDR2 is SNTAGT. This CDR3 has 13 residues. CDR3 region: CASSGPSTDTQYF. The CDR3 DNA reads as TGTGCCAGCAGTGGACCTAGTACAGATACGCAGTATTTT.

The chain couples TRBV15 to TRBJ2-3; D is possibly TRBD2 (5 bases). CDR3 length: 13 amino acids. V dropped 8 bases and J dropped 3 bases, with 12 bases sitting between them. Germline lookup yields CDR1 LNHNV and CDR2 YYDKDF (reference sequence). The DNA for the CDR3 is TGTGCCACCCGACTATCCGGTACAGATACGCAGTATTTT. Its translation: CATRLSGTDTQYF.

The genes are TRBV14 and TRBJ1-6; D call uncertain. The CDR3 runs 13 residues. Trimming removed 2 bases at V and 7 bases at J, with 6 bases between. Germline V gene lookup returns CDR1 SGHDN and CDR2 FVKESK. Written as DNA, the CDR3 is TGTGCCAGCAGCCAAAACCGGAATTCACCCCTCCACTTT. This gives the protein CASSQNRNSPLHF.

This sequence joins TRBV7-6 and TRBJ1-2; TRBD1 is a possible D gene (5 bases). CDR1 is SGHVS, CDR2 FNYEAQ, per germline. V lost 2 bases, J lost 8 bases, and 18 bases lay in between. The CDR3 length is 15 residues. This chain's CDR3 is CASSLSPGGGGGYTF. The DNA of the CDR3 is TGTGCCAGCAGCTTATCTCCCGGGGGAGGTGGGGGCTACACCTTC.

V and J are TRBV4-1 and TRBJ1-3; 10 nucleotides align to TRBD1. The trim removed 4 bases at V and 4 bases at J, leaving 13 bases unmatched. Germline loops: CDR1 MGHRA, CDR2 YSYEKL. This CDR3 comprises 18 residues. Written as DNA, the CDR3 is TGCGCCAGCAGCCGACCCCTGGGGACAGGGGAGAAGGGAAACACCATATATTTT. It codes for CASSRPLGTGEKGNTIYF.

The V and J genes are TRBV5-1 and TRBJ1-1; TRBD1 is a possible D gene (6 bases). CDR1 is SGHRS and CDR2 is YFSETQ in the germline V gene. V was trimmed by 0 bases and J by 6 bases, leaving 18 bases between them. CDR3 length: 16 amino acids. The DNA of the CDR3 is TGCGCCAGCAGCTTGGCCTATGGACAGCCTTTCTCTGAAGCTTTCTTT. Protein product: CASSLAYGQPFSEAFF.

The V and J genes are TRBV14 and TRBJ2-1; D is undetermined. The CDR3 loop spans 15 amino acids. V lost 0 bases to trimming and J lost 4 bases, with 10 bases between them. Germline CDR1 SGHDN, CDR2 FVKESK. The CDR3 here is CASSQETAIYNEQFF. CDR3 sequence (DNA): TGTGCCAGCAGCCAAGAAACAGCTATTTACAATGAGCAGTTCTTC. The full variable domain, its missing parts supplied by reference TRBV14 and TRBJ2-1, is EAGVTQFPSHSVIEKGQTVTLRCDPISGHDNLYWYRRVMGKEIKFLLHFVKESKQDESGMPNNRFLAERTGGTYSTLKVQPAELEDSGVYFCASSQETAIYNEQFFGPGTRLTVL.

This chain joins TRBV25-1 and TRBJ1-4, with D unclear. The germline V gene encodes CDR1 MGHDK and CDR2 SYGVNS. Trimming left V 3 bases short and J 5 bases short, with 7 bases between. The CDR3 has 13 residues. The CDR3, as DNA: TGTGCCAGCAGTGACCGAGGGAATGAAAAACTGTTTTTT. Amino acid sequence: CASSDRGNEKLFF. Variable domain in full (rest from reference TRBV25-1 and TRBJ1-4): EADIYQTPRYLVIGTGKKITLECSQTMGHDKMYWYQQDPGMELHLIHYSYGVNSTEKGDLSSESTVSRIRTEHFPLTLESARPSHTSQYLCASSDRGNEKLFFGSGTQLSVL.

The chain carries TRBV29-1 and TRBJ2-7, with D unresolved. The CDR3 has 12 amino acids. Germline-derived CDR1 and CDR2 are SQVTM and ANQGSEA. Trimming removed 6 bases from V and 0 bases from J, with 9 bases in between. CDR3 nucleotides: TGCAGCGTCGAGGATCCCTCCTACGAGCAGTACTTC. This translates into CSVEDPSYEQYF.

The chain has TRBV2 and TRBJ1-2; D remains ambiguous. This CDR3 region has 15 residues. Trimming cost V 0 bases and J 2 bases, with 10 bases left between them. Germline CDR1 is SNHLY and CDR2 is FYNNEI. The CDR3 DNA reads TGTGCCAGCAGTGAAGCGCTGGGAGCAAACTATGGCTACACCTTC. Protein product: CASSEALGANYGYTF. Combining the CDR3 with reference TRBV2 and TRBJ1-2 gives the whole variable domain EPEVTQTPSHQVTQMGQEVILRCVPISNHLYFYWYRQILGQKVEFLVSFYNNEISEKSEIFDDQFSVERPDGSNFTLKIRSTKLEDSAMYFCASSEALGANYGYTFGSGTRLTVV.

The chain couples TRBV19 to TRBJ2-1, with 7 nucleotides matching TRBD2. The length of the CDR3 is 15 residues. Germline V CDR1 and CDR2: LNHDA, SQIVND (reference sequence). Unmatched junction bases numbered 14, after V lost 7 bases and J lost 8 bases. CDR3 region: CASTLTGGPLHEQFF. CDR3 DNA sequence: TGTGCCAGTACCCTCACGGGAGGCCCTCTACATGAGCAGTTCTTC.

The gene calls are TRBV6-1 and TRBJ2-5; D not resolved. The J call may not be correct, given that the DNA end is closer to TRBJ2-7. This CDR3 has 15 residues. Germline assignment: CDR1 MNHNS and CDR2 SASEGT. The CDR3 sequence is CASSEKRRASYEQYF. The DNA of the CDR3 is TGTGCCAGCAGTGAAAAGAGAAGAGCCTCCTACGAGCAGTACTTC.

This clone was observed a single time. The chain has TRBV7-6 and TRBJ1-5; tentative D call: TRBD1 (5 bases). The CDR3 consists of 17 residues. The V gene's germline CDR1 is SGHVS and CDR2 FNYEAQ. Trimming removed 1 base from V and 4 bases from J, with 17 bases in between. As DNA, the CDR3 is TGTGCCAGCAGCTTAGGAAGGGTAAGACAGACAAATCAGCCCCAGCATTTT. It is translated as CASSLGRVRQTNQPQHF.

The rearrangement links TRBV7-9 to TRBJ2-7; tentative D call: TRBD1 (5 bases). V lost 2 bases and J 2 bases, leaving 7 bases between the germline ends. This CDR3 has 13 amino acids. Germline-derived CDR1 and CDR2 are SEHNR and FQNEAQ (reference sequence). The CDR3, as DNA: TGTGCCAGCAGCTTACAGGGCCCCTACGAGCAGTACTTC. Its translation is CASSLQGPYEQYF. The whole variable domain, remainder taken from reference TRBV7-9 and TRBJ2-7, is DTGVSQNPRHKITKRGQNVTFRCDPISEHNRLYWYRQTLGQGPEFLTYFQNEAQLEKSRLLSDRFSAERPKGSFSTLEIQRTEQGDSAMYLCASSLQGPYEQYFGPGTRLTVT.

The chain has TRBV7-9 and TRBJ1-1, with D possibly TRBD1 on 5 matching bases. This CDR3 contains 14 residues. The germline gives CDR1 SEHNR, CDR2 FQNEAQ (reference sequence). V lost 5 bases and J lost 3, with 13 bases in between. CDR3 DNA sequence: TGTGCCAGCAGCCGCCTGGGGGGTCACACTGAAGCTTTCTTT. Amino acids: CASSRLGGHTEAFF.

This clone was seen a single time. V and J are TRBV28 and TRBJ2-1, with 9 positions matching TRBD2. The CDR3 has 14 amino acids. Germline V gene lookup returns CDR1 MDHEN and CDR2 SYDVKM. V gave up 11 bases and J gave up 7 bases; unmatched junction bases: 12. The CDR3: CAGRSSGTSNEQFF. The CDR3, as DNA: TGTGCCGGTCGTTCTAGCGGGACGTCGAATGAGCAGTTCTTC.

The chain carries TRBV11-1 and TRBJ2-3, with 9 bases matching TRBD1. This CDR3 contains 14 residues. The V segment lost 3 bases and the J segment 6 bases; nucleotides outside the gene matches: 4. The germline gives CDR1 SGHAT, CDR2 FQDESV (reference sequence). CDR3 sequence (DNA): TGTGCCAGCAGCTTTGGACAGGGGTATGATACGCAGTATTTT. This encodes CASSFGQGYDTQYF.

V is TRBV11-3 and J is TRBJ1-2; TRBD1 is a possible D gene (6 bases). Germline loops: CDR1 SGHNT, CDR2 YENEEA. Trimming cost V 5 bases and J 4 bases, with 11 bases left between them. The CDR3 contains 13 residues. CDR3 coding DNA: TGTGCCAGCAGCCAAGGACAGACCTATGGCTACACCTTC. Encoded protein: CASSQGQTYGYTF.

This clone was observed once. This sequence joins TRBV5-6 and TRBJ2-7; D remains ambiguous. Germline CDR1 and CDR2: SGHDT and YYEEEE. The CDR3 is 15 residues long. V dropped 1 base and J dropped 1 base, with 12 bases sitting between them. The CDR3 reads CASSLWQTGSYEQYF. CDR3 bases: TGTGCCAGCAGCTTGTGGCAGACCGGGTCCTACGAGCAGTACTTC.

CDR3 loop: CASSLGTVGYGYTF. CDR3 nucleotides: TGTGCCAGCAGCTTAGGAACAGTAGGCTATGGCTACACCTTC. The gene calls are TRBV11-3 and TRBJ1-2; D unclear. There are 14 residues in the CDR3. Germline CDR1 is SGHNT and CDR2 is YENEEA. V lost 1 base, J lost 4 bases, and 10 bases lay in between.

The rearrangement uses TRBV28 and TRBJ2-1; 12 bases align to TRBD2. Per the germline V gene, CDR1 is MDHEN and CDR2 is SYDVKM. The CDR3 runs 17 residues. Trimming cost V 4 bases and J 5 bases; bases outside gene matches: 9. CDR3: CASSSAWGLAGNNEQFF. The CDR3 bases are TGTGCCAGCAGTTCCGCCTGGGGACTAGCGGGTAACAATGAGCAGTTCTTC.

The chain's CDR3 is CASSSYRDGYTF. For the CDR3, the DNA is TGTGCCAGCAGTTCCTACAGGGATGGCTACACCTTC. The rearrangement links TRBV28 to TRBJ1-2, with a tentative D call TRBD1 (6 bases). Per germline, CDR1 MDHEN and CDR2 SYDVKM. CDR3 length: 12 residues. Trimming removed 4 bases at V and 6 bases at J, with 9 bases between.

This chain links TRBV5-1 with TRBJ2-5; D ambiguous. The CDR3 sequence is 14 residues long. In germline, CDR1 is SGHRS, CDR2 YFSETQ. The V end lost 0 bases, the J end lost 1 base, and 7 bases lay between the germline ends. CDR3 region: CASSLGASQETQYF. CDR3 nucleotide sequence: TGCGCCAGCAGCTTGGGGGCCAGCCAAGAGACCCAGTACTTC.

J is TRBJ2-7 and V is TRBV14; 10 bases line up with TRBD1. Trimming took 3 bases from V and 4 from J; bases not matched to a gene: 9. CDR3 length equals 16 residues. From germline, CDR1 is SGHDN and CDR2 FVKESK. CDR3 in amino acids: CASSHLPGQGTYEQYF. CDR3 DNA sequence: TGTGCCAGCAGCCACCTACCGGGACAGGGGACTTACGAGCAGTACTTC.

This chain links TRBV30 with TRBJ2-1; 9 nucleotides match TRBD2. The CDR3 is 14 residues long. CDR1 is GTSNPN, CDR2 SVGIG, per germline (reference sequence). Trimming at V came to 5 bases and at J to 7 bases, leaving 9 bases not matched to a gene. As DNA, the CDR3 is TGTGCCTGGCGGGCGGGGGGGATCAGTAATGAGCAGTTCTTC. Translated, it gives CAWRAGGISNEQFF.